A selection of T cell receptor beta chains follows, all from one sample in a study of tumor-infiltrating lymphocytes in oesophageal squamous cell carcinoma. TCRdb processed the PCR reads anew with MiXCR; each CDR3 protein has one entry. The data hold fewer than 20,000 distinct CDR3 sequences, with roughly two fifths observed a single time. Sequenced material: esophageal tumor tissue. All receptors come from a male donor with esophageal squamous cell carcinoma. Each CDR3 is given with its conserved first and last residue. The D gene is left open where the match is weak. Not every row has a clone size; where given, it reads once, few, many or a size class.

TGTGCCAGCAGCCCCTCCGGGACAGTGAGCGCCTACGAGCAGTACTTC,CASSPSGTVSAYEQYF,TRBD1,TRBV7-3,TRBJ2-7,.
TGTGCCAGCAGCCAAACGTACCGACAGGGGGCAGATGAGCAGTTCTTC,CASSQTYRQGADEQFF,TRBD1,TRBV3-1,TRBJ2-1,few
TGTGCCAGCAGCCACCGGGACAGGGACACAGATACGCAGTATTTT,CASSHRDRDTDTQYF,TRBD1,TRBV7-3,TRBJ2-3,.
TGTGCCACCAGTGATAGGGGAAGCTCCTACAATGAGCAGTTCTTC,CATSDRGSSYNEQFF,.,TRBV24-1,TRBJ2-1,many
TGTGCCAGCAGCGCCTACAGGGAATCTGGAAACACCATATATTTT,CASSAYRESGNTIYF,.,TRBV7-6,TRBJ1-3,medium-sized
TGTGCCACCAGCAGAGGAAGTGGGGGACAGTCCAATGAGCAGTTCTTC,CATSRGSGGQSNEQFF,TRBD1,TRBV15,TRBJ2-1,.
TGTGCCACCAGCAGAGCCTCAGTAGCACAAGAGACCCAGTACTTC,CATSRASVAQETQYF,.,TRBV15,TRBJ2-5,many
TGTGCCAGCAGCCAAACTATCTATGGCTACACCTTC,CASSQTIYGYTF,.,TRBV3-1,TRBJ1-2,few
TGTGCCAGCAGCACTGAGGAGGGCCGCCCCTACGGAGAAAAACTGTTTTTT,CASSTEEGRPYGEKLFF,.,TRBV7-9,TRBJ1-4,.
TGTGCCAGCAGTGATGAGACTTCCTACGAGCAGTACTTC,CASSDETSYEQYF,.,TRBV12-3/TRBV12-4,TRBJ2-7,few
TGTGCCAGCAGCCCCAGAAACTATGGCTACACCTTC,CASSPRNYGYTF,.,TRBV11-3,TRBJ1-2,many
TGTGCCAGCAGTGATGCCAGCGGGAGAAGCAACGAGCAGTACTTC,CASSDASGRSNEQYF,TRBD2,TRBV6-1,TRBJ2-7,.
TGCAGTGCTAGTCAACCCAGCACAGATACGCAGTATTTT,CSASQPSTDTQYF,.,TRBV20-1,TRBJ2-3,.
TGTGCCAGCAGTGAAGCGCCCAACACCGGGGAGCTGTTTTTT,CASSEAPNTGELFF,.,TRBV2,TRBJ2-2,few
TGTGCTAGCAGCTTAAGTGGGGGGACACAAGAGACCCAGTACTTC,CASSLSGGTQETQYF,.,TRBV7-6,TRBJ2-5,once
TGTGCCAGCAGTGAATGGAACACCGGGGAGCTGTTTTTT,CASSEWNTGELFF,.,TRBV6-1,TRBJ2-2,.
TGCGCCAGCAGTGATATCGGGGGGGACGACGAGCAGTACTTC,CASSDIGGDDEQYF,TRBD2,TRBV10-2,TRBJ2-7,medium-sized
TGTGCCAGCAGCCCCAAGGCGGGGGGGATGGGTAATTCACCCCTCCACTTC,CASSPKAGGMGNSPLHF,TRBD2,TRBV7-8,TRBJ2-7,medium-sized
TGTGCCAGCAGCTTAGTTGCGGGAGTTTCCTACAATGAGCAGTTCTTC,CASSLVAGVSYNEQFF,TRBD2,TRBV11-2,TRBJ2-1,few
TGTGCCAGCAGCTTGTCCCAGGGGGCGGCCTACGAGCAGTACTTC,CASSLSQGAAYEQYF,TRBD1,TRBV5-4,TRBJ2-7,many
TGCGCCAGCAGTTTGGGGGGGGCCCACAATGAGCAGTTCTTC,CASSLGGAHNEQFF,.,TRBV5-1,TRBJ2-1,.
TGTGCCAGCAGCTTAGCTGGGCCGGAGACCCAGTACTTC,CASSLAGPETQYF,.,TRBV7-2,TRBJ2-5,few
TGCGCCAGCAGCTTTGGGAGCCCCTACGAGCAGTACTTC,CASSFGSPYEQYF,.,TRBV5-1,TRBJ2-7,many
TGTGCCAGCAGCATCTCCTGGGACACTGAAGCTTTCTTT,CASSISWDTEAFF,.,TRBV9,TRBJ1-1,few
TGTGCCAGCAGCCCGGGGGACAGGGGGCGGACCGGGGAGCTGTTTTTT,CASSPGDRGRTGELFF,TRBD1,TRBV5-4,TRBJ2-2,many
TGTGCCAGCAGCACGACAGGGGGAAAGCAGTTCTTC,CASSTTGGKQFF,TRBD1,TRBV7-3,TRBJ2-1,.
TGTGCCAGCAGCCTCTACCGACTCGCCGGAGATACGCAGTATTTT,CASSLYRLAGDTQYF,.,TRBV7-2,TRBJ2-3,medium-sized
TGTGCCAGCAGTTCAGGGTGGGAGACCCAGTACTTC,CASSSGWETQYF,.,TRBV6-1,TRBJ2-5,many
TGTGCCACCAGTGATCCTAGCGGCTCCTACAATGAGCAGTTCTTC,CATSDPSGSYNEQFF,TRBD2,TRBV24-1,TRBJ2-1,once
TGTGCCACATATCGGGGGGGCGATTACAATGAGCAGTTCTTC,CATYRGGDYNEQFF,TRBD2,TRBV27,TRBJ2-1,many
TGCAGTGCTAGAGTAAGGGTTCATGAGCAGTTCTTC,CSARVRVHEQFF,.,TRBV20-1,TRBJ2-1,.
TGTGCCAGCACCTACGAGGGGGGGGTTAGCTATGGCTACACCTTC,CASTYEGGVSYGYTF,.,TRBV6-1,TRBJ1-2,medium-sized
TGTGCCAGCAGATTGGGGACAGCGCAAGAGACCCAGTACTTC,CASRLGTAQETQYF,TRBD1,TRBV2,TRBJ2-5,many
TGCGCCAGCAGTGATCCCGGCGGAGAAGGTGAAGCTTTCTTT,CASSDPGGEGEAFF,.,TRBV10-2,TRBJ1-1,many
TGTGCCAGCTCACCGTCCACCGAGGAGCAGTACTTC,CASSPSTEEQYF,.,TRBV18,TRBJ2-4,many
TGTGCCAGCGGCTCACAGGGACTGACTGAAGCTTTCTTT,CASGSQGLTEAFF,.,TRBV25-1,TRBJ1-1,few
TGTGCCAGCAGTTACTCAGCGGGTGAGCAGTACTTC,CASSYSAGEQYF,.,TRBV6-2/TRBV6-3,TRBJ2-7,.
TGTGCCAGCAGCCCAGGGACGACCAAAGAGACCCAGTACTTC,CASSPGTTKETQYF,.,TRBV7-9,TRBJ2-5,medium-sized